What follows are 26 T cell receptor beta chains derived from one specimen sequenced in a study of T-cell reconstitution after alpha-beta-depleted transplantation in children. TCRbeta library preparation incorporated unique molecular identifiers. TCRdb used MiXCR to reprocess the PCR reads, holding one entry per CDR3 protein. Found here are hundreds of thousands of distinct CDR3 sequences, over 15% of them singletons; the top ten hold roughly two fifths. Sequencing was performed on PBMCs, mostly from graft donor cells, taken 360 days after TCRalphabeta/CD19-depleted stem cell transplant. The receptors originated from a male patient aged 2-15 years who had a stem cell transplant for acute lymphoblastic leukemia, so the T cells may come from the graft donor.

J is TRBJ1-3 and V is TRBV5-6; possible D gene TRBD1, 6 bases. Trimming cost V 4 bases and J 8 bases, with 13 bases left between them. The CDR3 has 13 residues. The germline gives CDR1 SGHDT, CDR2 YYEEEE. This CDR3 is CASSPNRADTIYF. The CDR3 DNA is TGTGCCAGCAGCCCAAACAGGGCTGACACCATATATTTT.

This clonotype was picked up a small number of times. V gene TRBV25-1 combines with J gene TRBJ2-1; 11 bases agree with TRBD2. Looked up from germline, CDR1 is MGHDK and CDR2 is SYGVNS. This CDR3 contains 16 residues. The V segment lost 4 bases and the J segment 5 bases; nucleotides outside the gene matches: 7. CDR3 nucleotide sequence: TGTGCCAGCAGTGCCCACCTAGCGGGGGGCAACAATGAGCAGTTCTTC. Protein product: CASSAHLAGGNNEQFF.

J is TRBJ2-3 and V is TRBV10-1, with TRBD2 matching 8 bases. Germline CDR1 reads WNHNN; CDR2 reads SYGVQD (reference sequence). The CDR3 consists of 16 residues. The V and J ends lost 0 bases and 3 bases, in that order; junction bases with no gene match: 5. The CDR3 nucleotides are TGCGCCAGCAGTGAGTCGGTCGGGGGGGGAACAGATACGCAGTATTTT. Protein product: CASSESVGGGTDTQYF.

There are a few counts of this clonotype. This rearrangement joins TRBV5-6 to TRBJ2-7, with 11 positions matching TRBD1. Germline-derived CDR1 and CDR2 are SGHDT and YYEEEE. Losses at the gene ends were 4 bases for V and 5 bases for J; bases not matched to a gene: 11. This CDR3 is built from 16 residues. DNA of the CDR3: TGTGCCAGCAGCCAGACCGGGACAGGGGGTCGGAACGAGCAGTACTTC. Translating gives CASSQTGTGGRNEQYF.

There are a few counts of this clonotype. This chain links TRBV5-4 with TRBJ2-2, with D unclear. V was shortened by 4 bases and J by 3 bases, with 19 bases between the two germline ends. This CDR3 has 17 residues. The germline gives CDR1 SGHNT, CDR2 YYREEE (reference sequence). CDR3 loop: CASSPRLHAEYTGELFF. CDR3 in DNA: TGTGCCAGCAGCCCACGGTTGCATGCGGAGTACACCGGGGAGCTGTTTTTT.

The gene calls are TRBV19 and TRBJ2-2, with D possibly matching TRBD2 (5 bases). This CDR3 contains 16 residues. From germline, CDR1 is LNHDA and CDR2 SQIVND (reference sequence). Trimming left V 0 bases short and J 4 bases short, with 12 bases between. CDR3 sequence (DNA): TGTGCCAGTAGTATAGATCGGCTAGCCGCCACCGGGGAGCTGTTTTTT. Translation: CASSIDRLAATGELFF.

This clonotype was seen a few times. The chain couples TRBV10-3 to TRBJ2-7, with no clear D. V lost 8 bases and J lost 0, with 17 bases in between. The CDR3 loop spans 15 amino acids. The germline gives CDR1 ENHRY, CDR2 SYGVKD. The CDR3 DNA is TGTGCCATCGCGACGAAGACCCCCGGCTCCTACGAGCAGTACTTC. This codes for CAIATKTPGSYEQYF.

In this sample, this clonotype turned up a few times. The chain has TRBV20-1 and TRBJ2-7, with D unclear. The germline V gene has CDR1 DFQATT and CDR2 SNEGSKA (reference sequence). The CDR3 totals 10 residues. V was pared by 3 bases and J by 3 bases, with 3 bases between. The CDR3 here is CSASGYEQYF. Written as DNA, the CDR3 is TGCAGTGCTAGCGGCTACGAGCAGTACTTC.

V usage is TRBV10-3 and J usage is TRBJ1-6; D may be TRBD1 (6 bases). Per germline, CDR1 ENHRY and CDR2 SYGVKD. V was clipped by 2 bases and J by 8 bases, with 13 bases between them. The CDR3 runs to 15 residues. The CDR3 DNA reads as TGTGCCATCAGTGAGAATCTGCCAGGGGATTCACCCCTCCACTTT. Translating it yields CAISENLPGDSPLHF.

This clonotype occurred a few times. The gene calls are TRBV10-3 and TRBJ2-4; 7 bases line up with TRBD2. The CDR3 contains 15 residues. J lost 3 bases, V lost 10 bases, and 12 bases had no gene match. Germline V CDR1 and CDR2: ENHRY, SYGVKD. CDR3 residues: CATDEGGPDKNIQYF. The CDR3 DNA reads TGTGCCACGGACGAGGGAGGGCCCGACAAAAACATTCAGTACTTC.

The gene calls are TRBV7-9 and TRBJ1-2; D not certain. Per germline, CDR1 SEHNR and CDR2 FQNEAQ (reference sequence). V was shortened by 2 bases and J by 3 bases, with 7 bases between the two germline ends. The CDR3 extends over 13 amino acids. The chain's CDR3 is CASSLTLDYGYTF. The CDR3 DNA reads TGTGCCAGCAGCTTAACGTTAGACTATGGCTACACCTTC. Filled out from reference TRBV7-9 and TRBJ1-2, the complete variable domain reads DTGVSQNPRHKITKRGQNVTFRCDPISEHNRLYWYRQTLGQGPEFLTYFQNEAQLEKSRLLSDRFSAERPKGSFSTLEIQRTEQGDSAMYLCASSLTLDYGYTFGSGTRLTVV.

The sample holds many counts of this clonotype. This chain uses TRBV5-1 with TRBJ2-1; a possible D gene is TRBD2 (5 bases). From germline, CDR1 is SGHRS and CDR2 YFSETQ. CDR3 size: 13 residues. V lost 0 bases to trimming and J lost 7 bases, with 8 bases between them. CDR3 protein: CASSLVTGNEQFF. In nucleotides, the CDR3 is TGCGCCAGCAGCTTGGTTACGGGGAATGAGCAGTTCTTC.

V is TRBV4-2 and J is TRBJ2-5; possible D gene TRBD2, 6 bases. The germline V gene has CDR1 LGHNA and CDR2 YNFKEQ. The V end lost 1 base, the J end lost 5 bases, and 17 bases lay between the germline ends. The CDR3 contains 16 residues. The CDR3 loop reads CASSQGKGGEWETQYF. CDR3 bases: TGTGCCAGCAGCCAAGGGAAGGGAGGTGAATGGGAGACCCAGTACTTC.

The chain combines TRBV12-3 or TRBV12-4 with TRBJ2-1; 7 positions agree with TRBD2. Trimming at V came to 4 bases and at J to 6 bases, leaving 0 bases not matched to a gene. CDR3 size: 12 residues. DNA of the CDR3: TGTGCCAGCAGTTGGGGGGGCAATGAGCAGTTCTTC. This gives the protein CASSWGGNEQFF.

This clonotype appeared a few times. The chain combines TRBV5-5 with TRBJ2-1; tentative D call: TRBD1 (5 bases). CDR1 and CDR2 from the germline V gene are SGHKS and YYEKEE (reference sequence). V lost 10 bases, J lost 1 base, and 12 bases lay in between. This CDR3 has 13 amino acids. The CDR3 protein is CASRVLSYNEQFF. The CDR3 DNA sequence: TGTGCCTCCAGGGTCCTGTCCTACAATGAGCAGTTCTTC.

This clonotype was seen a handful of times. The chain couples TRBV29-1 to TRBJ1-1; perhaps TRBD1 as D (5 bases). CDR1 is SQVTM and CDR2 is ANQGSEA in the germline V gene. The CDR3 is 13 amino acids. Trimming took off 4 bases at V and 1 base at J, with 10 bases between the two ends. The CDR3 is CSVAGRANTEAFF. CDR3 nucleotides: TGCAGCGTTGCCGGCAGGGCGAACACTGAAGCTTTCTTT.

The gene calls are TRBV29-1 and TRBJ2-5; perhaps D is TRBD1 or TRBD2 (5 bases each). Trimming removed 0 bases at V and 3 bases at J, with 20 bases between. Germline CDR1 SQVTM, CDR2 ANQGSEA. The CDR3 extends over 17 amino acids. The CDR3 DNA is TGCAGCGTTGAAGATTGGAATAATCCCCTGGGGGAAGAGACCCAGTACTTC. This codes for CSVEDWNNPLGEETQYF.

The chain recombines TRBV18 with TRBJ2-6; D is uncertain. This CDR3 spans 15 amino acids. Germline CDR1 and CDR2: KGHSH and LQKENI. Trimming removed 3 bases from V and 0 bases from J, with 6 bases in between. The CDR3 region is CASSPETSGANVLTF. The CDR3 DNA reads TGTGCCAGCTCACCGGAGACCTCTGGGGCCAACGTCCTGACTTTC.

CDR3 residues: CASSLYKTPGSNQPQHF. CDR3 bases: TGTGCCAGCAGTTTATATAAGACCCCTGGGAGCAATCAGCCCCAGCATTTT. V usage is TRBV27 and J usage is TRBJ1-5; no definite D call. In germline, CDR1 is MNHEY, CDR2 SMNVEV (reference sequence). V lost 1 base, J lost 1 base, and 14 bases lay in between. The CDR3 totals 17 residues.

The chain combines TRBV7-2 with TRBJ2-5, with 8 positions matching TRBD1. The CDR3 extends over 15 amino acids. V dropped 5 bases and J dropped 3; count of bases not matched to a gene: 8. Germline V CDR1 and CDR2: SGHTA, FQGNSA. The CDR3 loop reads CASSPQDRAKETQYF. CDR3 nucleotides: TGTGCCAGCAGCCCCCAGGACAGGGCCAAAGAGACCCAGTACTTC.

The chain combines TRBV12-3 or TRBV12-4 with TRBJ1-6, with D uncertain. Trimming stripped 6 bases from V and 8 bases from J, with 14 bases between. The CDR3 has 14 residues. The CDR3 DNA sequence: TGTGCCAGCAGGAGGACGCTTACCCATTCACCCCTCCACTTT. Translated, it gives CASRRTLTHSPLHF.

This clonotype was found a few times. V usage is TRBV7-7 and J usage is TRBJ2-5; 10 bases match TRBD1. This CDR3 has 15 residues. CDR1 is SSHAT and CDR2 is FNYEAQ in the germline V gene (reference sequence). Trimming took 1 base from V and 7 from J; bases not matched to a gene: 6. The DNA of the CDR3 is TGTGCCAGCAGCTTAGGAGGGGGACAGGGGTTGACCCAGTACTTC. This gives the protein CASSLGGGQGLTQYF.

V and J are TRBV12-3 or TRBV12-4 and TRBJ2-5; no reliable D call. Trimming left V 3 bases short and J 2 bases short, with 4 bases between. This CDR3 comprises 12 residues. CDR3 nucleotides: TGTGCCAGCAGTTTTCCACAAGAGACCCAGTACTTC. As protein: CASSFPQETQYF.

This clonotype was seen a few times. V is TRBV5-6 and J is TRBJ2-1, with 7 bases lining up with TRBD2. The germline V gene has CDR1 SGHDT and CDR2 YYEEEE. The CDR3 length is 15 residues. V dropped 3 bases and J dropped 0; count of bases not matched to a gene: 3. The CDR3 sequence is CASSWRGISYNEQFF. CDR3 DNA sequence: TGTGCCAGCAGCTGGCGGGGGATCTCCTACAATGAGCAGTTCTTC.

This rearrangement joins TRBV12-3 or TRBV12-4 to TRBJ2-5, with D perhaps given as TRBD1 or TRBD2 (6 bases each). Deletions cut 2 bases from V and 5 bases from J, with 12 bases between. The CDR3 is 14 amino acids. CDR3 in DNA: TGTGCCAGCAGTTTATCGGGGGCCGGGGAGACCCAGTACTTC. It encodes CASSLSGAGETQYF.

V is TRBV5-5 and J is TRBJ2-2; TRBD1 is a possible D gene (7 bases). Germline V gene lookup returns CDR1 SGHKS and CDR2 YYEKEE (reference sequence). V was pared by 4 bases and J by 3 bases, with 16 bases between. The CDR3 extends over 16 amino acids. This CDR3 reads CASSRPEGADTGELFF. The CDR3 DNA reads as TGTGCCAGCAGCCGACCGGAGGGGGCGGACACCGGGGAGCTGTTTTTT.